This record looks at one T cell receptor (beta chain) sequence and its context. Its antigen is unidentified. The sample belongs to a study of shared clonotypes between healthy human individuals. Study conclusions and caveats: For naive CD4 cells, 5% to 6.5% of clonotypes were shared across a few donors. The represented genetic and exposure-history diversity was limited by the small number of donors. Memory subsets generally showed lower estimated richness than naive subsets.

Profiled with immunoSEQ multiplex PCR; TCRdb holds only in-frame clones, not every one. The sample yields around 2.3 million clones, almost 96% seen once. This CDR3 is 18 amino acids long. Germline assignment: CDR1 SGDLS and CDR2 YYNGEE. The trim removed 4 bases at V and 0 bases at J, leaving 13 bases unmatched. The chain joins TRBV9 to TRBJ2-3; TRBD2 matches at 8 bases. The material sequenced was naive CD4+ T cells sorted from blood. Subset of the sample: CD45RA+ positively selected. The source is a man aged 18 to 30 in good health. Here the CDR3 reads CASSSRGVAGLSTDTQYF. DNA of the CDR3: TGTGCCAGCAGCTCCCGAGGGGTAGCGGGATTGAGCACAGATACGCAGTATTTT.